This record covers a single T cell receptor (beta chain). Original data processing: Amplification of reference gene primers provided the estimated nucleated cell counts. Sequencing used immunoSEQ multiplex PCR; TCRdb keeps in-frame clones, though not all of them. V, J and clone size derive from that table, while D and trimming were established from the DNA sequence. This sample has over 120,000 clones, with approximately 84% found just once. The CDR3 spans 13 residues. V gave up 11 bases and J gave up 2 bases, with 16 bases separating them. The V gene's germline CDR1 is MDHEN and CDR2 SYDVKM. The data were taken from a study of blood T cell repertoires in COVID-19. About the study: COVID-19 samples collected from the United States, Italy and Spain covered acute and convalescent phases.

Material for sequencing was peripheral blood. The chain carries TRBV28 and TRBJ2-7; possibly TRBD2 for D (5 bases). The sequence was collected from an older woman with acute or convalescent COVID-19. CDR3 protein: CAAARSGTYEQYF. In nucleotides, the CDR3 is TGTGCCGCGGCCAGGAGCGGAACCTACGAGCAGTACTTC.